Listed below are T cell receptor beta chains from one sample, sequenced in a study of T cell responses to AZD1222 COVID-19 vaccine. Data came from immunoSEQ multiplex PCR; TCRdb stores just in-frame clones and leaves some out. This sample has about 140,000 clones, with 80% to 95% found just once. Source: peripheral blood, taken on day 0 of AZD1222 vaccination. The receptor set was obtained from an adult in good health. The CDR3 runs from the conserved cysteine through the conserved F or W. Each record gives: J gene, D gene, V gene, clone size, CDR3 length, CDR3 protein, CDR3 DNA. The D gene is left open where the match is weak. Expanded clones get a size class; other rows say once, few or many, or leave the size out.

J gene: TRBJ2-4
D gene: -
V gene: TRBV2
clone size: -
CDR3 length: 17
CDR3 protein: CASSEDSQGKAKNIQYF
CDR3 DNA: TGTGCCAGCAGTGAAGATAGTCAGGGAAAGGCCAAAAACATTCAGTACTTC

J gene: TRBJ2-5
D gene: -
V gene: TRBV5-1
clone size: -
CDR3 length: 14
CDR3 protein: CASNLIGGQETQYF
CDR3 DNA: TGCGCCAGCAACTTGATCGGGGGACAAGAGACCCAGTACTTC

J gene: TRBJ2-7
D gene: TRBD1
V gene: TRBV7-2
clone size: once
CDR3 length: 15
CDR3 protein: CASSSGTGRVYEQYF
CDR3 DNA: TGTGCCAGCAGCTCCGGGACAGGGAGAGTTTACGAGCAGTACTTC

J gene: TRBJ1-2
D gene: TRBD1
V gene: TRBV10-3
clone size: -
CDR3 length: 13
CDR3 protein: CAIAEGALDGYTF
CDR3 DNA: TGTGCCATCGCGGAGGGGGCTTTAGATGGCTACACCTTC

J gene: TRBJ1-6
D gene: TRBD1
V gene: TRBV5-5
clone size: -
CDR3 length: 20
CDR3 protein: CASSFFGTGQSGSYNSPLHF
CDR3 DNA: TGTGCCAGCAGCTTTTTTGGGACAGGGCAATCTGGCTCCTATAATTCACCCCTCCACTTT

J gene: TRBJ2-2
D gene: TRBD1
V gene: TRBV5-1
clone size: -
CDR3 length: 16
CDR3 protein: CASSLLDRVYTGELFF
CDR3 DNA: TGCGCCAGCAGCTTGCTGGACAGGGTATACACCGGGGAGCTGTTTTTT

J gene: TRBJ2-7
D gene: -
V gene: TRBV7-9
clone size: -
CDR3 length: 11
CDR3 protein: CASGSVYEQYF
CDR3 DNA: TGTGCCAGCGGGAGCGTCTACGAGCAGTACTTC

J gene: TRBJ1-5
D gene: -
V gene: TRBV2
clone size: -
CDR3 length: 15
CDR3 protein: CASSAHGGNNQPQHF
CDR3 DNA: TGTGCCAGCAGTGCCCACGGGGGAAACAATCAGCCCCAGCATTTT

J gene: TRBJ2-7
D gene: TRBD2
V gene: TRBV2
clone size: -
CDR3 length: 15
CDR3 protein: CASSATSGSTNEQYF
CDR3 DNA: TGTGCCAGCAGCGCAACTAGCGGGAGCACTAACGAGCAGTACTTC

J gene: TRBJ2-1
D gene: TRBD1
V gene: TRBV5-4
clone size: -
CDR3 length: 15
CDR3 protein: CASSPQGALGNEQFF
CDR3 DNA: TGTGCCAGCAGCCCTCAGGGGGCATTGGGGAATGAGCAGTTCTTC

J gene: TRBJ2-7
D gene: TRBD1
V gene: TRBV28
clone size: -
CDR3 length: 14
CDR3 protein: CASSFLGQGGEQYF
CDR3 DNA: TGTGCCAGCAGTTTTTTGGGACAGGGAGGCGAGCAGTACTTC

J gene: TRBJ2-1
D gene: TRBD2
V gene: TRBV6-5
clone size: -
CDR3 length: 14
CDR3 protein: CASVPSGGGDEQFF
CDR3 DNA: TGTGCCAGCGTTCCTAGCGGGGGAGGAGATGAGCAGTTCTTC

J gene: TRBJ1-2
D gene: -
V gene: TRBV28
clone size: -
CDR3 length: 15
CDR3 protein: CASSHGGIANYGYTF
CDR3 DNA: TGTGCCAGCAGTCATGGGGGCATTGCTAACTATGGCTACACCTTC

J gene: TRBJ2-7
D gene: TRBD1
V gene: TRBV11-2
clone size: -
CDR3 length: 13
CDR3 protein: CASSWTGYYEQYF
CDR3 DNA: TGTGCCAGCAGCTGGACAGGGTACTACGAGCAGTACTTC

J gene: TRBJ1-5
D gene: -
V gene: TRBV3-1/TRBV3-2
clone size: -
CDR3 length: 16
CDR3 protein: CASSQSTTAVNQPQHF
CDR3 DNA: TGTGCCAGCAGCCAAAGCACCACGGCCGTCAATCAGCCCCAGCATTTT

J gene: TRBJ2-1
D gene: -
V gene: TRBV21-1
clone size: -
CDR3 length: 17
CDR3 protein: CASSKVLWQGADNEQFF
CDR3 DNA: TGTGCCAGCAGCAAAGTGCTCTGGCAGGGGGCAGACAATGAGCAGTTCTTC

J gene: TRBJ1-2
D gene: TRBD1
V gene: TRBV28
clone size: once
CDR3 length: 15
CDR3 protein: CASRNPGQGNYGYTF
CDR3 DNA: TGTGCCAGCAGAAACCCCGGACAGGGGAACTATGGCTACACCTTC

J gene: TRBJ1-1
D gene: -
V gene: TRBV4-1
clone size: -
CDR3 length: 11
CDR3 protein: CASSQSDEAFF
CDR3 DNA: TGCGCCAGCAGCCAATCGGATGAAGCTTTCTTT

J gene: TRBJ2-7
D gene: TRBD2
V gene: TRBV3-1/TRBV3-2
clone size: few
CDR3 length: 13
CDR3 protein: CASSPYSGGEQYF
CDR3 DNA: TGTGCCAGCAGCCCCTACTCCGGGGGGGAGCAGTACTTC

J gene: TRBJ1-3
D gene: -
V gene: TRBV2
clone size: many
CDR3 length: 15
CDR3 protein: CASREGTASGNTIYF
CDR3 DNA: TGTGCCAGCAGGGAGGGGACGGCTTCTGGAAACACCATATATTTT

J gene: TRBJ2-2
D gene: -
V gene: TRBV29-1
clone size: -
CDR3 length: 11
CDR3 protein: CSSGDAGELFF
CDR3 DNA: TGCAGCTCAGGCGATGCCGGGGAGCTGTTTTTT

J gene: TRBJ2-2
D gene: -
V gene: TRBV2
clone size: -
CDR3 length: 12
CDR3 protein: CASTGYVGELFF
CDR3 DNA: TGTGCCAGCACCGGTTACGTCGGGGAGCTGTTTTTT

J gene: TRBJ1-1
D gene: -
V gene: TRBV29-1
clone size: few
CDR3 length: 13
CDR3 protein: CSVVWSANTEAFF
CDR3 DNA: TGCAGCGTTGTGTGGTCGGCGAACACTGAAGCTTTCTTT

J gene: TRBJ2-7
D gene: -
V gene: TRBV5-1
clone size: -
CDR3 length: 15
CDR3 protein: CASSFSPGVSYEQYF
CDR3 DNA: TGCGCCAGCAGCTTTTCCCCCGGAGTCTCCTACGAGCAGTACTTC

J gene: TRBJ1-1
D gene: -
V gene: TRBV9
clone size: -
CDR3 length: 14
CDR3 protein: CASSAQTGGTEAFF
CDR3 DNA: TGTGCCAGCAGCGCCCAGACAGGTGGTACTGAAGCTTTCTTT

J gene: TRBJ1-1
D gene: -
V gene: TRBV7-9
clone size: -
CDR3 length: 14
CDR3 protein: CASSLLGVNTEAFF
CDR3 DNA: TGTGCCAGCAGCTTACTAGGGGTGAACACTGAAGCTTTCTTT

J gene: TRBJ1-1
D gene: -
V gene: TRBV2
clone size: -
CDR3 length: 11
CDR3 protein: CASSEGREAFF
CDR3 DNA: TGTGCCAGCAGTGAAGGGCGTGAAGCTTTCTTT

J gene: TRBJ2-1
D gene: TRBD1
V gene: TRBV14
clone size: -
CDR3 length: 16
CDR3 protein: CASSQWGQGSVSEQFF
CDR3 DNA: TGTGCCAGCAGCCAATGGGGACAGGGGAGCGTGAGTGAGCAGTTCTTC

J gene: TRBJ1-5
D gene: -
V gene: TRBV28
clone size: -
CDR3 length: 14
CDR3 protein: CASKNGVGNQPQHF
CDR3 DNA: TGTGCCAGTAAAAACGGGGTCGGGAATCAGCCCCAGCATTTT

J gene: TRBJ1-2
D gene: -
V gene: TRBV29-1
clone size: -
CDR3 length: 14
CDR3 protein: CSVDHGPYNYGYTF
CDR3 DNA: TGCAGCGTTGATCACGGGCCTTACAACTATGGCTACACCTTC

J gene: TRBJ2-7
D gene: -
V gene: TRBV6-1
clone size: -
CDR3 length: 19
CDR3 protein: CASSVVLNPIAKSRDEQYF
CDR3 DNA: TGTGCCAGCAGTGTCGTACTCAATCCGATAGCCAAATCCAGGGACGAGCAGTACTTC

J gene: TRBJ2-2
D gene: TRBD2
V gene: TRBV27
clone size: -
CDR3 length: 15
CDR3 protein: CASSILAGGTGELFF
CDR3 DNA: TGTGCCAGCAGCATACTAGCGGGGGGCACCGGGGAGCTGTTTTTT

J gene: TRBJ2-1
D gene: TRBD2
V gene: TRBV19
clone size: once
CDR3 length: 16
CDR3 protein: CASSYRSSGTLDEQFF
CDR3 DNA: TGTGCCAGTAGTTATAGGAGTAGCGGGACTCTAGATGAGCAGTTCTTC

J gene: TRBJ1-2
D gene: -
V gene: TRBV28
clone size: -
CDR3 length: 14
CDR3 protein: CASSPGEPHYGYTF
CDR3 DNA: TGTGCCAGCAGTCCGGGAGAGCCCCACTATGGCTACACCTTC

J gene: TRBJ1-1
D gene: -
V gene: TRBV20-1
clone size: -
CDR3 length: 11
CDR3 protein: CSADRNTEAFF
CDR3 DNA: TGCAGTGCTGATCGTAACACTGAAGCTTTCTTT

J gene: TRBJ2-7
D gene: -
V gene: TRBV5-1
clone size: -
CDR3 length: 16
CDR3 protein: CASSSGGTGLLWEQYF
CDR3 DNA: TGCGCCAGCAGCTCGGGAGGGACAGGGTTACTGTGGGAGCAGTACTTC

J gene: TRBJ2-2
D gene: -
V gene: TRBV28
clone size: -
CDR3 length: 12
CDR3 protein: CASKRGNGELFF
CDR3 DNA: TGTGCCAGCAAGAGGGGGAACGGGGAGCTGTTTTTT

J gene: TRBJ2-7
D gene: TRBD1
V gene: TRBV10-2
clone size: -
CDR3 length: 13
CDR3 protein: CASGWAGGYEQYF
CDR3 DNA: TGCGCCAGCGGTTGGGCAGGGGGCTACGAGCAGTACTTC

J gene: TRBJ2-3
D gene: TRBD2
V gene: TRBV5-4
clone size: -
CDR3 length: 17
CDR3 protein: CASSLGREWGSTDTQYF
CDR3 DNA: TGTGCCAGCAGCTTGGGGCGGGAGTGGGGGAGCACAGATACGCAGTATTTT

J gene: TRBJ2-1
D gene: -
V gene: TRBV24-1
clone size: -
CDR3 length: 13
CDR3 protein: CATSIRGYNEQFF
CDR3 DNA: TGTGCCACCAGTATCAGGGGCTACAATGAGCAGTTCTTC

J gene: TRBJ2-7
D gene: -
V gene: TRBV5-1
clone size: -
CDR3 length: 13
CDR3 protein: CASSGGPSYEQYF
CDR3 DNA: TGCGCCAGCAGCGGGGGACCATCCTACGAGCAGTACTTC

J gene: TRBJ1-3
D gene: -
V gene: TRBV6-5
clone size: -
CDR3 length: 15
CDR3 protein: CASSYQGASGNTIYF
CDR3 DNA: TGTGCCAGCAGTTACCAGGGAGCCTCTGGAAACACCATATATTTT

J gene: TRBJ1-2
D gene: -
V gene: TRBV11-2
clone size: few
CDR3 length: 15
CDR3 protein: CASSLLQKRNYGYTF
CDR3 DNA: TGTGCCAGCAGCTTATTACAGAAACGTAACTATGGCTACACCTTC

J gene: TRBJ2-7
D gene: -
V gene: TRBV6-5
clone size: -
CDR3 length: 13
CDR3 protein: CASSRDGTYEQYF
CDR3 DNA: TGTGCCAGCAGTCGGGACGGCACCTACGAGCAGTACTTC

J gene: TRBJ2-1
D gene: TRBD1
V gene: TRBV9
clone size: -
CDR3 length: 14
CDR3 protein: CASSVRTGLDEQFF
CDR3 DNA: TGTGCCAGCAGCGTTCGGACAGGGTTGGACGAGCAGTTCTTC

J gene: TRBJ1-5
D gene: -
V gene: TRBV6-6
clone size: -
CDR3 length: 13
CDR3 protein: CAMGQASNQPQHF
CDR3 DNA: TGTGCCATGGGGCAGGCCAGCAATCAGCCCCAGCATTTT